This paragraph covers one T cell receptor beta chain sequence. The same CDR3 arises from other DNA sequences in this sample as well. Libraries were prepared by immunoSEQ multiplex PCR; TCRdb keeps only in-frame clonotypes and omits some of them. The sample has around 140,000 clones, roughly 90% seen once. These data belong to a study of blood T cell repertoires in COVID-19. The CDR3 runs 17 residues. With V trimmed by 1 base and J by 3 bases, 8 bases remained unmatched. Germline V CDR1 and CDR2: MGHRA, YSYEKL. Sequencing was performed on peripheral blood. The sequence was obtained from a man between 65 and 85 years old with active COVID-19. The rearrangement uses TRBV4-1 and TRBJ2-3; TRBD2 matches 9 bases. The CDR3 here is CASSQGGAGGGTDTQYF. The DNA of the CDR3 is TGCGCCAGCAGCCAAGGGGGAGCGGGAGGAGGTACAGATACGCAGTATTTT.